The entry below describes one TCR beta chain. Its antigen is still unknown. The sample comes from a study of cytomegalovirus exposure and HLA in healthy donors. This CDR3 region has 15 residues. The V end was cut by 8 bases, the J end by 5 bases, with 19 bases between. CDR1 MNHNS and CDR2 SASEGT come from the germline V gene. Findings and limits, study-wide: Researchers counted around 180 TCR beta chains as cytomegalovirus-associated. Available immune exposure information covered CMV serostatus only. Donors belonging to an Asian-associated ancestry cluster reportedly showed fewer N-insertions in productive TCRs than the roughly 670-donor mean, according to what a later analysis found. Later analysis placed DRB1 highest and HLA-C lowest in TCR association rates, which differed by HLA locus.

PCR was performed using 60 Vbeta and 13 Jbeta primers. Only in-frame clones appear in the TCRdb table, and some are missing; sequencing was by immunoSEQ multiplex PCR. The sample yields just over 200,000 clones, of which the top ten take up roughly 1.2%. Sequencing used PBMCs. The sequence derives from a girl aged 2-9 years in good health and CMV-seropositive. This chain connects TRBV6-1 to TRBJ1-5; a possible D gene is TRBD1 (5 bases). Here the CDR3 reads CASSLYVRGYQPQHF. CDR3 sequence (DNA): TGTGCCAGCTCTCTTTATGTCCGGGGGTATCAGCCCCAGCATTTT.